This passage covers 32 T cell receptor beta chains from one sample sequenced in a study of blood T cell repertoires in COVID-19. Produced via immunoSEQ multiplex PCR; TCRdb's table is partial and in-frame only. The table has around 470,000 clones, 90% seen once; the top ten hold about 0.57%. Input material: PBMCs or T cells enriched from blood (not recorded which). The receptors come from a man aged 18 to 30 who had recovered from COVID-19.

This chain links TRBV7-3 with TRBJ1-6; D perhaps matches TRBD1 (5 bases). V gave up 4 bases and J gave up 0 bases, with 25 bases separating them. This CDR3 spans 21 amino acids. Germline CDR1 reads SGHTA; CDR2 reads FQGTGA. In nucleotides, the CDR3 is TGTGCCAGCAGCTGGGGGGAACGGGAAGTCGAAGGTAGCTCCTATAATTCACCCCTCCACTTT. It translates to CASSWGEREVEGSSYNSPLHF.

This sequence joins TRBV19 and TRBJ1-2; a possible D gene is TRBD1 (5 bases). The germline V gene has CDR1 LNHDA and CDR2 SQIVND (reference sequence). Trimming left V 8 bases short and J 7 bases short, with 14 bases between. The CDR3 contains 12 residues. CDR3 sequence reads: CASRLRRGGYTF. The CDR3 DNA sequence: TGTGCCAGTCGCCTGCGAAGGGGTGGCTACACCTTC.

This clone came up once. The rearrangement joins TRBV19 to TRBJ1-5, with no clear D. Germline loops: CDR1 LNHDA, CDR2 SQIVND (reference sequence). The CDR3 spans 15 residues. V shed 3 bases and J shed 5 bases, with 14 bases lying between them. CDR3 in amino acids: CASSIEINLYQPQHF. CDR3 bases: TGTGCCAGTAGTATCGAAATAAACCTATATCAGCCCCAGCATTTT. Full variable domain (remainder filled in from reference TRBV19 and TRBJ1-5): DGGITQSPKYLFRKEGQNVTLSCEQNLNHDAMYWYRQDPGQGLRLIYYSQIVNDFQKGDIAEGYSVSREKKESFPLTVTSAQKNPTAFYLCASSIEINLYQPQHFGDGTRLSIL.

Comments on this clone: A junction boundary mismatches the germline segment, possibly from a read error. This chain uses TRBV29-1 with TRBJ1-2; D is unresolved. CDR1 is SQVTM, CDR2 ANQGSEA, per germline. The CDR3 totals 9 residues. In nucleotides, the CDR3 is TGCAGCGTTGAAGATCGGGGTATCTTC. The encoded protein is CSVEDRGIF.

The chain carries TRBV28 and TRBJ2-2; TRBD2 matches 7 bases. The length of the CDR3 is 19 residues. Germline CDR1 and CDR2: MDHEN and SYDVKM. V lost 4 bases to trimming and J lost 1 base; unmatched junction nucleotides: 15. The CDR3 region has the DNA TGTGCCAGCAGTTCCCTCAAAAAGGCTAGCGGCTTGAACACCGGGGAGCTGTTTTTT. Residues: CASSSLKKASGLNTGELFF.

This CDR3 reads CASSPREGYNEQFF. The CDR3 DNA follows: TGTGCCAGCAGCCCCAGGGAGGGTTACAATGAGCAGTTCTTC. The chain joins TRBV3-1 (or the pseudogene TRBV3-2) to TRBJ2-1; 7 nucleotides align to TRBD2. The CDR3 sequence is 14 residues long. Germline V gene data show CDR1 as LGHDT and CDR2 as YNNKEL (reference sequence). The V segment lost 4 bases and the J segment 4 bases; nucleotides outside the gene matches: 4.

The chain uses TRBV2 and TRBJ1-2, with no clear D. Between the trimmed V and J ends, which lost 4 bases and 2 bases, there was a span of 5 bases. Germline-derived CDR1 and CDR2 are SNHLY and FYNNEI. The CDR3 has 12 residues. This chain's CDR3 is CASSVANYGYTF. DNA of the CDR3: TGTGCCAGCAGTGTGGCAAACTATGGCTACACCTTC. Based on the CDR3 plus reference TRBV2 and TRBJ1-2, the full variable domain is EPEVTQTPSHQVTQMGQEVILRCVPISNHLYFYWYRQILGQKVEFLVSFYNNEISEKSEIFDDQFSVERPDGSNFTLKIRSTKLEDSAMYFCASSVANYGYTFGSGTRLTVV.

The rearrangement links TRBV4-1 to TRBJ1-2; D is perhaps TRBD1 (5 bases). The germline CDR1 and CDR2 sequences are MGHRA and YSYEKL. The ends were cut back, 1 base at V and 2 bases at J, with 8 bases in the middle. This CDR3 comprises 14 residues. The chain's CDR3 is CASSQARGNYGYTF. Here the CDR3 DNA reads TGCGCCAGCAGCCAAGCCCGGGGGAACTATGGCTACACCTTC.

This chain connects TRBV12-3 or TRBV12-4 to TRBJ1-2, with a possible D match to TRBD1 (6 bases). This CDR3 comprises 13 residues. The V and J ends lost 3 bases and 4 bases respectively, with 9 bases between them. The CDR3 loop is CASSFGQSYGYTF. CDR3 bases: TGTGCCAGCAGTTTCGGACAGAGCTATGGCTACACCTTC.

The rearrangement uses TRBV18 and TRBJ1-6; TRBD1 is a possible D gene (6 bases). Per germline, CDR1 KGHSH and CDR2 LQKENI. Trimming shortened V by 4 bases and J by 9 bases, and 13 bases separated the two germline ends. This CDR3 has 14 residues. The CDR3 here is CASSQSGVGSPLHF. The CDR3 bases are TGTGCCAGCTCACAGTCAGGGGTAGGTTCACCCCTCCACTTT.

The chain recombines TRBV11-3 with TRBJ1-3, with D possibly being TRBD1 (6 bases). The germline V and J ends were trimmed by 5 bases and 2 bases, with 10 bases remaining between them. Germline V gives CDR1 SGHNT, CDR2 YENEEA. The CDR3 contains 14 residues. CDR3 loop: CASSRRGAGNTIYF. CDR3 DNA: TGTGCCAGCAGCCGCAGGGGAGCTGGAAACACCATATATTTT.

This chain uses TRBV18 with TRBJ1-3, with D possibly being TRBD1 (5 bases). CDR1 and CDR2 (germline): KGHSH, LQKENI. The CDR3 totals 16 residues. V gave up 3 bases and J gave up 0 bases, with 12 bases separating them. CDR3 DNA sequence: TGTGCCAGCTCACCGGCAGGGCAGGGCTCTGGAAACACCATATATTTT. It encodes CASSPAGQGSGNTIYF.

The chain has TRBV3-1 (or the pseudogene TRBV3-2) and TRBJ2-7, with 10 bases identical to TRBD1. The V gene's germline CDR1 is LGHDT and CDR2 YNNKEL (reference sequence). This CDR3 spans 14 amino acids. V trimming: 4 bases; J trimming: 3 bases; junction bases outside the gene matches: 3. The CDR3 nucleotides are TGTGCCAGCAGCCCGAGGACAGGGGGCTACGAGCAGTACTTC. Encoded protein: CASSPRTGGYEQYF.

The chain is built from TRBV11-1 and TRBJ2-7; 9 nucleotides align to TRBD2. J gave up 4 bases and V 5 bases, and 9 bases lay outside the gene matches. The CDR3 consists of 15 residues. Germline CDR1 and CDR2: SGHAT and FQDESV (reference sequence). In DNA, the CDR3 is TGTGCCAGCAGCGTTAGCGGGAGTATTATATACGAGCAGTACTTC. Its protein is CASSVSGSIIYEQYF.

V is TRBV19 and J is TRBJ2-1, with 9 nucleotides matching TRBD2. CDR1 and CDR2 from the germline V gene are LNHDA and SQIVND (reference sequence). This CDR3 has 17 amino acids. The J segment lost 2 bases and the V segment lost 4 bases, leaving 9 bases of the junction unmatched. Written as DNA, the CDR3 is TGTGCCAGTAGTACCCAGGCAACTAGCGGGCCCTACAATGAGCAGTTCTTC. Protein product: CASSTQATSGPYNEQFF.

The chain links TRBV5-8 to TRBJ1-2; no reliable D call. V was pared by 0 bases and J by 5 bases, with 17 bases between. This CDR3 is 16 amino acids long. Germline assignment: CDR1 SGHTS and CDR2 YDEGEE. The CDR3 coding sequence is TGTGCCAGCAGCTTGGACCTCTCACCTCGACATTATGGCTACACCTTC. It specifies CASSLDLSPRHYGYTF.

This clone was observed a handful of times. The chain uses TRBV5-4 and TRBJ1-5, with D hard to call. The germline V gene encodes CDR1 SGHNT and CDR2 YYREEE (reference sequence). V was trimmed by 3 bases and J by 4 bases, leaving 11 bases between them. The CDR3 loop spans 14 amino acids. For the CDR3, the DNA is TGTGCCAGCAGCTCCGCGGGGAGTAATCAGCCCCAGCATTTT. This encodes CASSSAGSNQPQHF.

This clone was recorded a few times. The chain recombines TRBV19 with TRBJ1-2, with 9 bases aligning to TRBD1. V lost 4 bases, J lost 3 bases, and 15 bases stayed unmatched. In germline, CDR1 is LNHDA, CDR2 SQIVND (reference sequence). The CDR3 has 18 amino acids. The CDR3, as DNA: TGTGCCAGTAGTACCCCGACAGGGGGAGTCGACCGACACTATGGCTACACCTTC. It encodes CASSTPTGGVDRHYGYTF.

The gene calls are TRBV9 and TRBJ2-5; D might be TRBD1 (5 bases). CDR1 is SGDLS and CDR2 is YYNGEE in the germline V gene. There are 15 residues in the CDR3. Trimming removed 0 bases from V and 5 bases from J, with 14 bases in between. CDR3 loop: CASSVAATPGETQYF. The CDR3 bases are TGTGCCAGCAGCGTAGCTGCGACACCAGGGGAGACCCAGTACTTC.

The rearrangement joins TRBV7-8 to TRBJ2-1; a weak D match, TRBD2 (6 bases). Germline CDR1 reads SGHVS; CDR2 reads FQNEAQ. The V end lost 1 base, the J end lost 1 base, and 17 bases lay between the germline ends. This CDR3 contains 18 residues. CDR3 sequence reads: CASSLVELAKGSYNEQFF. The CDR3 DNA reads TGTGCCAGCAGCTTAGTTGAGCTAGCGAAAGGGTCCTACAATGAGCAGTTCTTC. Drawing the rest from reference TRBV7-8 and TRBJ2-1, the complete variable domain is GAGVSQSPRYKVAKRGQDVALRCDPISGHVSLFWYQQALGQGPEFLTYFQNEAQLDKSGLPSDRFFAERPEGSVSTLKIQRTQQEDSAVYLCASSLVELAKGSYNEQFFGPGTRLTVL.

This clone is a singleton in its sample. The V call is TRBV12-5, the J call TRBJ1-1, with TRBD1 identical over 8 bases. Germline V CDR1 and CDR2: LGHNT, FRNRAP. V dropped 4 bases and J dropped 6; count of bases not matched to a gene: 4. The CDR3 extends over 13 amino acids. DNA for the CDR3: TGTGCTAGTGGTTCCCAGGGGGCCTCTGAAGCTTTCTTT. This codes for CASGSQGASEAFF.

This chain connects TRBV4-1 to TRBJ2-7, with D possibly being TRBD2 (6 bases). The germline CDR1 and CDR2 sequences are MGHRA and YSYEKL. V was trimmed by 5 bases and J by 0 bases, leaving 14 bases between them. The CDR3 length is 15 residues. CDR3: CASSSDYQSSYEQYF. In nucleotides, the CDR3 is TGCGCCAGCAGCTCGGACTACCAAAGCTCCTACGAGCAGTACTTC.

The rearrangement uses TRBV3-1 (or the pseudogene TRBV3-2) and TRBJ1-2; a weak D match, TRBD1 (5 bases). Germline-derived CDR1 and CDR2 are LGHDT and YNNKEL (reference sequence). V shed 4 bases and J shed 1 base, with 10 bases lying between them. The CDR3 sequence is 14 residues long. This CDR3 reads CASSPSRGNYGYTF. As DNA, the CDR3 is TGTGCCAGCAGCCCCTCAAGGGGTAACTATGGCTACACCTTC.

The V gene is TRBV3-1 (or the pseudogene TRBV3-2), the J gene TRBJ1-2; 9 bases align to TRBD1. V shed 0 bases and J 7 bases; nucleotides not matched to a gene: 6. Germline CDR1 and CDR2: LGHDT and YNNKEL (reference sequence). The CDR3 extends over 15 amino acids. The CDR3 protein is CASSQEGGDRVGYTF. The CDR3 DNA is TGTGCCAGCAGCCAAGAAGGAGGGGACAGGGTTGGCTACACCTTC.

The chain links TRBV30 to TRBJ2-7; the D gene is possibly TRBD1 (5 bases). Germline V gives CDR1 GTSNPN, CDR2 SVGIG (reference sequence). The CDR3 extends over 13 amino acids. Trimming left V 4 bases short and J 3 bases short, with 13 bases between. CDR3 DNA: TGTGCCTGGACGACGGACAACCACTACGAGCAGTACTTC. Residues: CAWTTDNHYEQYF.

V and J are TRBV19 and TRBJ1-5; D perhaps matches TRBD1 (6 bases). CDR1 LNHDA and CDR2 SQIVND come from the germline V gene (reference sequence). V lost 3 bases and J 0 bases, leaving 12 bases between the germline ends. This CDR3 is 16 amino acids long. This CDR3 is CASSIGRGYSNQPQHF. The CDR3 DNA reads TGTGCCAGTAGTATTGGCAGGGGCTATAGCAATCAGCCCCAGCATTTT.

The V and J genes are TRBV5-1 and TRBJ2-1; TRBD2 matches at 10 bases. The V segment lost 4 bases and the J segment 4 bases; nucleotides outside the gene matches: 5. This CDR3 has 15 residues. Germline V lookup: CDR1 SGHRS, CDR2 YFSETQ. The CDR3 coding sequence is TGCGCCAGCAGCCCAGCGGGAGGGGGGTACAATGAGCAGTTCTTC. This encodes CASSPAGGGYNEQFF.

The chain uses TRBV16 and TRBJ1-5; 8 bases are a match to TRBD1. The CDR3 extends over 17 amino acids. Losses at the gene ends were 4 bases for V and 0 bases for J; bases not matched to a gene: 8. CDR1 and CDR2 from the germline V gene are KGHSY and FQNENV. The DNA for the CDR3 is TGTGCCAGCAGCCCAGGACAGGGTGGCTTTAGCAATCAGCCCCAGCATTTT. Its protein product is CASSPGQGGFSNQPQHF.

The rearrangement joins TRBV6-1 to TRBJ2-7; 12 nucleotides agree with TRBD2. Germline CDR1 and CDR2: MNHNS and SASEGT. CDR3 size: 15 residues. V lost 4 bases, J lost 3 bases, and 4 bases stayed unmatched. DNA for the CDR3: TGTGCCAGCAGTGGGAGGACTAGCGGGAACTACGAGCAGTACTTC. Translated, it gives CASSGRTSGNYEQYF.

The chain employs TRBV7-3 and TRBJ2-7, with D perhaps matching TRBD2 (6 bases). Germline V gene sequence: CDR1 SGHTA, CDR2 FQGTGA. This CDR3 spans 16 amino acids. With 1 base removed from V and 7 bases from J, the gap between germline ends came to 20 bases. In DNA form, the CDR3 reads TGTGCCAGCAGCTTAATTGGAGGGCCCGCTGGGGGAGAGCAGTACTTC. Translated, it gives CASSLIGGPAGGEQYF.

This clone occurred once. The CDR3 reads CASSPGQGKETQYF. CDR3 nucleotide sequence: TGTGCCAGTAGTCCCGGACAGGGTAAAGAGACCCAGTACTTC. The rearrangement joins TRBV19 to TRBJ2-5; 8 bases match TRBD1. This CDR3 region has 14 residues. Germline V gives CDR1 LNHDA, CDR2 SQIVND (reference sequence). V trimming: 5 bases; J trimming: 3 bases; junction bases outside the gene matches: 5.

The chain employs TRBV7-8 and TRBJ1-5; D gene ambiguous. This CDR3 region has 15 residues. V lost 2 bases and J 0 bases, leaving 8 bases between the germline ends. Per germline, CDR1 SGHVS and CDR2 FQNEAQ. For the CDR3, the DNA is TGTGCCAGCAGCTTATCAGAACATAGCAATCAGCCCCAGCATTTT. Amino acids: CASSLSEHSNQPQHF.